This TCR beta chain was identified during a study of shared clonotypes between healthy human individuals. This clone came up once. The CDR3 extends over 15 amino acids. The germline gives CDR1 SGHRS, CDR2 YFSETQ. Germline trimming cut 4 bases from V and 3 bases from J; bases unmatched to any gene: 6. Method: immunoSEQ multiplex PCR; TCRdb's copy keeps in-frame clones and lacks some. The sample has a few hundred thousand clones; approximately 65% are singletons. The donor population consisted of healthy HIV-negative adults with no recent acute infections or vaccinations. A CD45RA+ naive subset and a CD45RA-negative memory subset were split from CD4+ cells.

The gene calls are TRBV5-1 and TRBJ2-2; 7 bases fit TRBD1. The TCR was taken from a man aged 30 to 45 in good health. Material: memory CD4+ T cells sorted from blood. Subset defined: CD45RA-negative fraction. This CDR3 is CASSTGTVDTGELFF. In nucleotides, the CDR3 is TGCGCCAGCAGCACCGGGACAGTGGACACCGGGGAGCTGTTTTTT.